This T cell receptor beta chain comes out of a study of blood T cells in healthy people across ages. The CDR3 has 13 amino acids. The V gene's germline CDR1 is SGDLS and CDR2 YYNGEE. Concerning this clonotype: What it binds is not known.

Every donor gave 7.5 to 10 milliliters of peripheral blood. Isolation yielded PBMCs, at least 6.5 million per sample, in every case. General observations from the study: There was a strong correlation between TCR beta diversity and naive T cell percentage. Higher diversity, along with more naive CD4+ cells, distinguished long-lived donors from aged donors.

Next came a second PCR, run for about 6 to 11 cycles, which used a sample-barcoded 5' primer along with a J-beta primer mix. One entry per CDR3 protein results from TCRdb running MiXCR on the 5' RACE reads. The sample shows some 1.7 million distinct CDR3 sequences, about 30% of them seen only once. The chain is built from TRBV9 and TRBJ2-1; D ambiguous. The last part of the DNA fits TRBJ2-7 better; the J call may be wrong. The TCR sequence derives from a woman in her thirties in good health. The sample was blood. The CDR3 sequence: CASSVATYNEQYF. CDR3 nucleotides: TGTGCCAGCAGCGTAGCTACCTACAATGAGCAGTACTTC.